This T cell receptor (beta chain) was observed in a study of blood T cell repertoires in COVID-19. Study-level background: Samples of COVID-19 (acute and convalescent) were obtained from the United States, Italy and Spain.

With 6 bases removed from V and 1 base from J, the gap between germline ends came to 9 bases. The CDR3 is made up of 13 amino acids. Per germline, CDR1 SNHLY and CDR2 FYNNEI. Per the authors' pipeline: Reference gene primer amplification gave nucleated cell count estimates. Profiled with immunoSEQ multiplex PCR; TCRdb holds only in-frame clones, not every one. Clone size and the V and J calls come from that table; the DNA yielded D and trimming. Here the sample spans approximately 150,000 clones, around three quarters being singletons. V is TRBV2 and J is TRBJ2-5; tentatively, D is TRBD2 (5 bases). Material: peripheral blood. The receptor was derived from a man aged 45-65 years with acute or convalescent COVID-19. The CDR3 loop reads CASSDRGQETQYF. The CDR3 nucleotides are TGTGCCAGCAGCGACCGGGGCCAAGAGACCCAGTACTTC.